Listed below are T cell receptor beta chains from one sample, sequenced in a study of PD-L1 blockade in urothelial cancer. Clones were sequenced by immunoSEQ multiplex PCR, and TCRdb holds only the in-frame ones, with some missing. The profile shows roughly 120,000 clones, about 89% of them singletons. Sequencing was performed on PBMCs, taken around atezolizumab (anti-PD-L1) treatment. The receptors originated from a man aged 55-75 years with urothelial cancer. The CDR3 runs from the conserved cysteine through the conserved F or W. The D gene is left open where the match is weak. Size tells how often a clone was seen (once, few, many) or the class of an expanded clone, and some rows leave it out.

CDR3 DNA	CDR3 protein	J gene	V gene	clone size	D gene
TGTGCCAGTAGTACGCCCACAGGCGGCCCTTCCTACAATGAGCAGTTCTTC	CASSTPTGGPSYNEQFF	TRBJ2-1	TRBV19	once	NA
TGTGCCAGCAGCCAAGAGACAACAGGTGGAGAGACCCAGTACTTC	CASSQETTGGETQYF	TRBJ2-5	TRBV4-2	NA	NA
TGTGCCAGCAGCTCGCCAGACAGGGGAGTTGATGGCTACACCTTC	CASSSPDRGVDGYTF	TRBJ1-2	TRBV7-3	NA	TRBD1
TGCGCCAGCACTGGACAGGGGGGGAATTGGGATGGCTACACCTTC	CASTGQGGNWDGYTF	TRBJ1-2	TRBV5-1	once	TRBD1
TGTGCCAGCACCCCCCCGGGGGGGGAGACTAACTATGGCTACACCTTC	CASTPPGGETNYGYTF	TRBJ1-2	TRBV7-9	once	NA
TGTGCCAGCAGTCCTCAGGGGCTAAGGGGAAACACCATATATTTT	CASSPQGLRGNTIYF	TRBJ1-3	TRBV2	once	NA
TGTGCCAGCAGTTTTGCGTCCGGGGAGCTGTTTTTT	CASSFASGELFF	TRBJ2-2	TRBV6-5	NA	NA
TGTGCCAGCAGTGACAGGGCTACCTACGAGCAGTACTTC	CASSDRATYEQYF	TRBJ2-7	TRBV6-1	NA	NA
TGCGCCAGCAGCCGCACAGGGAACCAAGAGACCCAGTACTTC	CASSRTGNQETQYF	TRBJ2-5	TRBV5-1	NA	NA
TGTGCCAGCAGCGGCGGGTTGGGGGGCTATGGCTACACCTTC	CASSGGLGGYGYTF	TRBJ1-2	TRBV6-1	NA	NA
TGCGCCAGCAGCCCTGGGACAGGGGTAGGGAAGACCCAGTACTTC	CASSPGTGVGKTQYF	TRBJ2-5	TRBV5-1	NA	TRBD1
TGTGCCAAGACTAGCGGGACGTACAATGAGCAGTTCTTC	CAKTSGTYNEQFF	TRBJ2-1	TRBV2	NA	TRBD2
TGTGCCAGCAGCTTAGATAATGGACAGAGCTATGGCTACACCTTC	CASSLDNGQSYGYTF	TRBJ1-2	TRBV11-2	NA	NA
TGTGCCAGCAGTTACATCGATGGCTACACCTTC	CASSYIDGYTF	TRBJ1-2	TRBV6-6	NA	NA
TGTGCCAGCAGCGCCGCCGGGAGCACAACTAATGAAAAACTGTTTTTT	CASSAAGSTTNEKLFF	TRBJ1-4	TRBV5-4	NA	NA
TGTGCCAGCAGTACTCCCTACGAGCAGTACTTC	CASSTPYEQYF	TRBJ2-7	TRBV27	few	NA
TGTGCCAGCAGTTTATATTCGGCGGAGCAGTCCTACAATGAGCAGTTCTTC	CASSLYSAEQSYNEQFF	TRBJ2-1	TRBV27	NA	NA
TGTGCCAGCAGTTTATGGCTAGCGGGAGGCCGGGGGCAGTACTTC	CASSLWLAGGRGQYF	TRBJ2-7	TRBV28	NA	TRBD2
TGTGCCACCTCGTCCAGAAATAATAATTCACCCCTCCACTTT	CATSSRNNNSPLHF	TRBJ1-6	TRBV18	NA	NA
TGTGCCAGCACCCCACCCCTAGAGCGGATGTTCACAGATACGCAGTATTTT	CASTPPLERMFTDTQYF	TRBJ2-3	TRBV28	few	NA
TGTGCCAGCAGCCACCGGGACGGGGAGGAGGGTCCAGATACGCAGTATTTT	CASSHRDGEEGPDTQYF	TRBJ2-3	TRBV13	NA	NA
TGCGCCAGCAGCCAGGGGGCAGATACGCAGTATTTT	CASSQGADTQYF	TRBJ2-3	TRBV5-1	few	TRBD1
TGTGCCAGCTCATCACAGGACAGGGGAGCTGGAAACACCATATATTTT	CASSSQDRGAGNTIYF	TRBJ1-3	TRBV18	NA	TRBD1
TGTGCCAGCAGCCCCCGTGGGAGGGGATTTTCCTACGAGCAGTACTTC	CASSPRGRGFSYEQYF	TRBJ2-7	TRBV5-6	NA	TRBD2
TGCGCCAGCAGCCAGGGGACAGGGGCCTACAATGAGCAGTTCTTC	CASSQGTGAYNEQFF	TRBJ2-1	TRBV5-1	NA	TRBD1
TGTGCCAGCTCACCAACCGAGGTGGCAGGGGGCGTCTCTGGGGCCAACGTCCTGACTTTC	CASSPTEVAGGVSGANVLTF	TRBJ2-6	TRBV18	NA	TRBD1
TGCGCCAGCAGCCCAAGCCTAGGGACGGGAGTATTCCACAATGAGCAGTTCTTC	CASSPSLGTGVFHNEQFF	TRBJ2-1	TRBV5-1	NA	NA
TGTGCCAGCAGCTTCTATGTCGGGGGCTACGAGCAGTACTTC	CASSFYVGGYEQYF	TRBJ2-7	TRBV5-8	NA	NA
TGTGCCAGCTCACCCGGGGACGGGAGCTCCTACAATGAGCAGTTCTTC	CASSPGDGSSYNEQFF	TRBJ2-1	TRBV18	once	NA
TGCGCCAGCAGCATCGGACAGGGGGCGGGCACTGAAGCTTTCTTT	CASSIGQGAGTEAFF	TRBJ1-1	TRBV5-1	NA	TRBD1
TGTGCCACGAGCCCGGACGGGACAGGCCGTGACACCATATATTTT	CATSPDGTGRDTIYF	TRBJ1-3	TRBV18	few	TRBD1
TGTGCCGCCGGGACTCCGACCCCCACAGATACGCAGTATTTT	CAAGTPTPTDTQYF	TRBJ2-3	TRBV10-3	NA	NA
TGTGCCAGCAGCGTAGGGGCAGGGGAGTTTAAAGATACGCAGTATTTT	CASSVGAGEFKDTQYF	TRBJ2-3	TRBV9	NA	NA
TGTGCCAGCAATTACGGGGTACACGAGCAGTTCTTC	CASNYGVHEQFF	TRBJ2-1	TRBV6-1	NA	NA
TGTGCCAGCTCGTGGACAGATTCGGGGCCCACAGATACGCAGTATTTT	CASSWTDSGPTDTQYF	TRBJ2-3	TRBV18	NA	NA
TGTGCCAGCAGTCCCCATTCACAGGGTTCACTTTCACCCCTCCACTTT	CASSPHSQGSLSPLHF	TRBJ1-6	TRBV27	NA	NA
TGTGCCAGCTCACCAGTCGACTATGGCTACACCTTC	CASSPVDYGYTF	TRBJ1-2	TRBV18	NA	NA